Shown below are 9 T cell receptor beta chains from a single sample sequenced in a study of cytomegalovirus exposure and HLA in healthy donors. PCR was performed using 60 Vbeta and 13 Jbeta primers. Libraries were prepared by immunoSEQ multiplex PCR; TCRdb keeps only in-frame clonotypes and omits some of them. Among over 65,000 clones listed, more than 80% were seen once. What was sequenced was PBMCs. The receptors derive from a woman in her 30s in good health and CMV-seronegative.

This sequence joins TRBV11-3 and TRBJ2-1, with 7 bases identical to TRBD1. The CDR3 length is 15 residues. Germline V gives CDR1 SGHNT, CDR2 YENEEA. The V segment lost 1 base and the J segment 8 bases; nucleotides outside the gene matches: 8. CDR3 sequence: CASSLAGQPLDEQFF. CDR3 DNA sequence: TGTGCCAGCAGCTTAGCGGGACAGCCCCTAGATGAGCAGTTCTTC.

Here the CDR3 reads CSPQGAYGYTF. CDR3 nucleotide sequence: TGCAGTCCACAGGGGGCCTATGGCTACACCTTC. This chain uses TRBV20-1 with TRBJ1-2; 9 bases match TRBD1. The CDR3 is 11 amino acids. The trim removed 8 bases at V and 4 bases at J, leaving 2 bases unmatched. Germline CDR1 reads DFQATT; CDR2 reads SNEGSKA (reference sequence).

This clone came up a few times. The gene calls are TRBV27 and TRBJ2-5; 7 bases are shared with TRBD2. V gave up 0 bases and J gave up 2 bases; unmatched junction bases: 12. The germline CDR1 and CDR2 sequences are MNHEY and SMNVEV (reference sequence). The CDR3 loop spans 18 amino acids. The CDR3 nucleotides are TGTGCCAGCAGTTTATCGGGGTGGGGTGCAGCGGGGCAAGAGACCCAGTACTTC. It codes for CASSLSGWGAAGQETQYF.

The chain joins TRBV25-1 to TRBJ1-3; D not resolved. CDR1 and CDR2 from the germline V gene are MGHDK and SYGVNS. This CDR3 has 12 residues. V lost 6 bases, J lost 9 bases, and 12 bases lay in between. In DNA form, the CDR3 reads TGTGCCAGCAGAGACTCTGGATCCACCATATATTTT. Its protein is CASRDSGSTIYF. Supplemented by reference TRBV25-1 and TRBJ1-3, the full variable domain reads EADIYQTPRYLVIGTGKKITLECSQTMGHDKMYWYQQDPGMELHLIHYSYGVNSTEKGDLSSESTVSRIRTEHFPLTLESARPSHTSQYLCASRDSGSTIYFGEGSWLTVV.

This clone was seen only a few times. This chain joins TRBV2 and TRBJ2-5; the match to TRBD2 covers 7 bases. CDR3 length: 15 residues. The germline gives CDR1 SNHLY, CDR2 FYNNEI. The V segment lost 9 bases and the J segment 4 bases; nucleotides outside the gene matches: 14. Here the CDR3 DNA reads TGTGCCAGGGGGGGGACCCGGGCCCCAAGAGAGACCCAGTACTTC. Translation: CARGGTRAPRETQYF.

The J gene is TRBJ2-3, the V gene TRBV7-7, with unresolved D. This CDR3 has 18 amino acids. The germline V gene has CDR1 SSHAT and CDR2 FNYEAQ (reference sequence). The V end was cut by 1 base, the J end by 0 bases, with 17 bases between. Here the CDR3 DNA reads TGTGCCAGCAGCTTAGGACCTGTTGTGGAGCTCAGCACAGATACGCAGTATTTT. It codes for CASSLGPVVELSTDTQYF.

This clone appeared once. The V call is TRBV19, the J call TRBJ2-1; TRBD2 agrees at 11 bases. The CDR3 runs to 13 residues. Germline-derived CDR1 and CDR2 are LNHDA and SQIVND (reference sequence). The junction had 7 bases not matched to a gene; V was cut back by 4 bases and J by 14 bases. Written as DNA, the CDR3 is TGTGCCAGTAGTAGGATTAGCGGGGGGGCCGAGTTCTTC. Protein sequence: CASSRISGGAEFF.

The chain couples TRBV28 to TRBJ1-5, with D perhaps matching TRBD1 (5 bases). The CDR3 has 14 residues. The ends were cut back, 3 bases at V and 1 base at J, with 7 bases in the middle. Germline V CDR1 and CDR2: MDHEN, SYDVKM. CDR3 protein: CASSLGGSNQPQHF. DNA of the CDR3: TGTGCCAGCAGTTTGGGGGGAAGCAATCAGCCCCAGCATTTT.

The J gene is TRBJ1-3, the V gene TRBV5-1; D might be TRBD1 (5 bases). The germline CDR1 and CDR2 sequences are SGHRS and YFSETQ. V lost 0 bases, J lost 1 base, and 14 bases lay in between. This CDR3 has 17 amino acids. The CDR3 spells CASSLEAGPGSGNTIYF. The CDR3 bases are TGCGCCAGCAGCTTGGAAGCGGGTCCAGGGTCTGGAAACACCATATATTTT. Looking up the rest from reference TRBV5-1 and TRBJ1-3 gives the full variable domain: KAGVTQTPRYLIKTRGQQVTLSCSPISGHRSVSWYQQTPGQGLQFLFEYFSETQRNKGNFPGRFSGRQFSNSRSEMNVSTLELGDSALYLCASSLEAGPGSGNTIYFGEGSWLTVV.